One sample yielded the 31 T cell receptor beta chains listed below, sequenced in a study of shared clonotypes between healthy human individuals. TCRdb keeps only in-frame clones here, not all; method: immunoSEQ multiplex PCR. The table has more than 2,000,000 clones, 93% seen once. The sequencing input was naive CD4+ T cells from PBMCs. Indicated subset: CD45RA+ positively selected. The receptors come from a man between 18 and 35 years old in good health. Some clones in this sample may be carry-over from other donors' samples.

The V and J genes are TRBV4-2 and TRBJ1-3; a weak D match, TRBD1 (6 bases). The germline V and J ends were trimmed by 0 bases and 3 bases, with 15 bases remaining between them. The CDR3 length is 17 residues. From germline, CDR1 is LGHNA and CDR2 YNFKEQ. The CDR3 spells CASSQEWGARGGNTIYF. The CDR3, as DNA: TGTGCCAGCAGCCAAGAATGGGGGGCGCGGGGTGGAAACACCATATATTTT.

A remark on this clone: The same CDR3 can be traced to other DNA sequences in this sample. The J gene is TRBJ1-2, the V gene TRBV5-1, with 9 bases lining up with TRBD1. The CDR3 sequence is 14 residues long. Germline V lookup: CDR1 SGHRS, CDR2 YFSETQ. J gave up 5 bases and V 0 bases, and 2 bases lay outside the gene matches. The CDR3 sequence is CASSLGGQGYGYTF. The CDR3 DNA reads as TGCGCCAGCAGCTTGGGGGGACAGGGTTATGGCTACACCTTC.

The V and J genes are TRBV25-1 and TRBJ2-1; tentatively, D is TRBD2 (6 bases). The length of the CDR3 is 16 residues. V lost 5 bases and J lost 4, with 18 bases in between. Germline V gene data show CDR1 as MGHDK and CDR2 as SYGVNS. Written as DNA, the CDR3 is TGTGCCAGCAGTACTAGCTCGGGGAAGAGGTACAATGAGCAGTTCTTC. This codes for CASSTSSGKRYNEQFF.

The CDR3 sequence is CASSVTGGYGYTF. DNA of the CDR3: TGTGCCAGCAGTGTTACAGGGGGCTATGGCTACACCTTC. This chain links TRBV2 with TRBJ1-2; 8 bases map to TRBD1. CDR3 length equals 13 residues. CDR1 SNHLY and CDR2 FYNNEI come from the germline V gene. J was trimmed by 4 bases and V by 4 bases; bases with no gene match: 2.

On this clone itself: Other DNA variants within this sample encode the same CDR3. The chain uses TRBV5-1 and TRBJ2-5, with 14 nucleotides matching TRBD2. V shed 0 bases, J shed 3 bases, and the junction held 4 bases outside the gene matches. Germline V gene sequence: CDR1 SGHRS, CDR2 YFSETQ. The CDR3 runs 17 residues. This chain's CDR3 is CASSLGLAGGYEETQYF. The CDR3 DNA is TGCGCCAGCAGCTTGGGACTAGCGGGAGGGTATGAAGAGACCCAGTACTTC.

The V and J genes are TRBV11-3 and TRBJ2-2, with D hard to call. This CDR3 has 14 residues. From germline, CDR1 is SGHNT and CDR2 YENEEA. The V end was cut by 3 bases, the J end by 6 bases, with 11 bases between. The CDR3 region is CASSFGLSAGELFF. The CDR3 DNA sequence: TGTGCCAGCAGCTTTGGGCTGAGCGCCGGGGAGCTGTTTTTT.

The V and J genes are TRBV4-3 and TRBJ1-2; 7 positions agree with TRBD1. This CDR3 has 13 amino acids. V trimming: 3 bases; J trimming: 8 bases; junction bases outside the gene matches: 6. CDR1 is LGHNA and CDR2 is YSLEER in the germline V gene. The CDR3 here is CASSHQGVEGYTF. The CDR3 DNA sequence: TGCGCCAGCAGCCATCAGGGGGTGGAAGGCTACACCTTC.

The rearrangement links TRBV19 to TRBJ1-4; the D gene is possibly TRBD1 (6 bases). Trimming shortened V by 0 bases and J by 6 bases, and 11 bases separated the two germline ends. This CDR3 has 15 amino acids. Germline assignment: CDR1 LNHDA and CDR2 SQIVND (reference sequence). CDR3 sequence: CASSIDGGADEKLFF. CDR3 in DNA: TGTGCCAGTAGTATAGATGGGGGGGCGGATGAAAAACTGTTTTTT.

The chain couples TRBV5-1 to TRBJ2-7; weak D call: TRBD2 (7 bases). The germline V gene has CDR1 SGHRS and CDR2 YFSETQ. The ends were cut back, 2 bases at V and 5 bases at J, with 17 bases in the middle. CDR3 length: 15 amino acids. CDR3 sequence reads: CASSLQAGQFHEQYF. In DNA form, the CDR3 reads TGCGCCAGCAGCTTACAAGCGGGACAATTCCACGAGCAGTACTTC.

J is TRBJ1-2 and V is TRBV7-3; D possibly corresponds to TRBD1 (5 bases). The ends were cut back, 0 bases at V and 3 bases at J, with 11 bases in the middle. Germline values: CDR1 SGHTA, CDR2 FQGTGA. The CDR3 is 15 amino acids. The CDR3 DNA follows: TGTGCCAGCAGCTTAACAGCGACGGGGGACTATGGCTACACCTTC. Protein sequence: CASSLTATGDYGYTF.

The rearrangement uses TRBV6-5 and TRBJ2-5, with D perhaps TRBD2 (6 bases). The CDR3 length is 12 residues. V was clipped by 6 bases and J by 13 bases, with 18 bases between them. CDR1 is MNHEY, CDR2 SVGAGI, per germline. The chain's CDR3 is CASRSTEGEWYF. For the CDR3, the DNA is TGTGCCAGCAGAAGCACGGAGGGCGAGTGGTACTTC.

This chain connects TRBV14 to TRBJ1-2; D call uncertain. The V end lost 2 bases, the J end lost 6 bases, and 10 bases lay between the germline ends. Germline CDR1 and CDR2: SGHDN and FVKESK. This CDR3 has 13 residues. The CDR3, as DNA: TGTGCCAGCAGCCAATCCAGGACCCATGGCTACACCTTC. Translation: CASSQSRTHGYTF. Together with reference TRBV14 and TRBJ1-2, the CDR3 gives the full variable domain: EAGVTQFPSHSVIEKGQTVTLRCDPISGHDNLYWYRRVMGKEIKFLLHFVKESKQDESGMPNNRFLAERTGGTYSTLKVQPAELEDSGVYFCASSQSRTHGYTFGSGTRLTVV.

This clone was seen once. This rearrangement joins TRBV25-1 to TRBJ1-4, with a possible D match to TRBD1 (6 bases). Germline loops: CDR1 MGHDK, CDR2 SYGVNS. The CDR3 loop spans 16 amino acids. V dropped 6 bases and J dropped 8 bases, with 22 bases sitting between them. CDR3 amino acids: CASSPHYGGRREKLFF. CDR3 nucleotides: TGTGCCAGCAGCCCGCATTATGGGGGGCGGCGAGAAAAACTGTTTTTT. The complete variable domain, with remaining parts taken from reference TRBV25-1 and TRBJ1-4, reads EADIYQTPRYLVIGTGKKITLECSQTMGHDKMYWYQQDPGMELHLIHYSYGVNSTEKGDLSSESTVSRIRTEHFPLTLESARPSHTSQYLCASSPHYGGRREKLFFGSGTQLSVL.

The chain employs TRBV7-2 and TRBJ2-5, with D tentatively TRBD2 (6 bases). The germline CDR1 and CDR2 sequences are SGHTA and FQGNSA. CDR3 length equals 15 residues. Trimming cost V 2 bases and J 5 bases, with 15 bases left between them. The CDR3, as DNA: TGTGCCAGCAGCTTAAACCTGGAGGGCCTGGAGACCCAGTACTTC. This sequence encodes CASSLNLEGLETQYF.

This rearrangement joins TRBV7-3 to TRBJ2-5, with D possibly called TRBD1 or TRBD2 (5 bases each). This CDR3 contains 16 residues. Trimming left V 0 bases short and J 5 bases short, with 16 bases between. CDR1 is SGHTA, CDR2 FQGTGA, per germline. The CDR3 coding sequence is TGTGCCAGCAGCTTAACGGGACCTTTAGGGTGGGAGACCCAGTACTTC. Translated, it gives CASSLTGPLGWETQYF.

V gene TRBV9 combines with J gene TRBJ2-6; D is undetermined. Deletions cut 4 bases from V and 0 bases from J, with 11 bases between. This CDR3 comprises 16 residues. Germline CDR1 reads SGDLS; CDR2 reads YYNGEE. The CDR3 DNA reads TGTGCCAGCAGCCCACTCTACAGCTCTGGGGCCAACGTCCTGACTTTC. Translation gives CASSPLYSSGANVLTF.

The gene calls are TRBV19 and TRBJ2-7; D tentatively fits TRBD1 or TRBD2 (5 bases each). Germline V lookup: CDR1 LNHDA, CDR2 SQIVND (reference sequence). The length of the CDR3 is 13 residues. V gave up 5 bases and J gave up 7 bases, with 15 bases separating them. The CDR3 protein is CASSPGTASEQYF. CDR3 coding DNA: TGTGCCAGTAGTCCCGGGACCGCCTCTGAGCAGTACTTC. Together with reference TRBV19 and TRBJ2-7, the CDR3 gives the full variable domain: DGGITQSPKYLFRKEGQNVTLSCEQNLNHDAMYWYRQDPGQGLRLIYYSQIVNDFQKGDIAEGYSVSREKKESFPLTVTSAQKNPTAFYLCASSPGTASEQYFGPGTRLTVT.

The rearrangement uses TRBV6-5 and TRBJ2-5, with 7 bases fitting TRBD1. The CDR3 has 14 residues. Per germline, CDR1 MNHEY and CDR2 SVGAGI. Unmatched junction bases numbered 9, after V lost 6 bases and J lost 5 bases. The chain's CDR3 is CASSTRGNAETQYF. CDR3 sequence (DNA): TGTGCCAGCAGCACCAGGGGGAATGCGGAGACCCAGTACTTC.

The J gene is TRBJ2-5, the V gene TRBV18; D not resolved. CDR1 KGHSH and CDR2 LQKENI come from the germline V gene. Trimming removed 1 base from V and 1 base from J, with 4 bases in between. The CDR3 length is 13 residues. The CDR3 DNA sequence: TGTGCCAGCTCACCACGGATCCAAGAGACCCAGTACTTC. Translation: CASSPRIQETQYF. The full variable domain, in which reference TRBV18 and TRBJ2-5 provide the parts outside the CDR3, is NAGVMQNPRHLVRRRGQEARLRCSPMKGHSHVYWYRQLPEEGLKFMVYLQKENIIDESGMPKERFSAEFPKEGPSILRIQQVVRGDSAAYFCASSPRIQETQYFGPGTRLLVL.

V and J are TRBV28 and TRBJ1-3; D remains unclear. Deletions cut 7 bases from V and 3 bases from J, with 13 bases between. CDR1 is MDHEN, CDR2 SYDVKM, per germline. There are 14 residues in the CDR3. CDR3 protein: CASNTRGLGNTIYF. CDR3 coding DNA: TGTGCCAGCAACACCAGAGGGCTTGGAAACACCATATATTTT.

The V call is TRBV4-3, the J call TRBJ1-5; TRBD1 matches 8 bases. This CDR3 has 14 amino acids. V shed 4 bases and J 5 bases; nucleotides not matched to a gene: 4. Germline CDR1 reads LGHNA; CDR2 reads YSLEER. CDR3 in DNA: TGCGCCAGCAGCCCCGGACAGGGCGATCAGCCCCAGCATTTT. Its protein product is CASSPGQGDQPQHF.

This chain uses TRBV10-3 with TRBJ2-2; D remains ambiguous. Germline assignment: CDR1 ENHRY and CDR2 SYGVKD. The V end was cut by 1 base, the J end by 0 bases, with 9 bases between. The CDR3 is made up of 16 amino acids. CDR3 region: CAISELPGSNTGELFF. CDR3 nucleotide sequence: TGTGCCATCAGTGAGTTGCCCGGTTCGAACACCGGGGAGCTGTTTTTT.

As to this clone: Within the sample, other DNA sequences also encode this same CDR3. Here the CDR3 reads CASSPQGGLETQYF. As DNA, the CDR3 is TGTGCCAGCAGCCCACAGGGAGGCCTCGAGACCCAGTACTTC. J is TRBJ2-5 and V is TRBV5-4; D tentatively reads TRBD1 or TRBD2 (6 bases each). Germline V gene data show CDR1 as SGHNT and CDR2 as YYREEE (reference sequence). This CDR3 has 14 amino acids. V was pared by 4 bases and J by 5 bases, with 15 bases between. The variable domain in full, completed from reference TRBV5-4 and TRBJ2-5, reads ETGVTQSPTHLIKTRGQQVTLRCSSQSGHNTVSWYQQALGQGPQFIFQYYREEENGRGNFPPRFSGLQFPNYSSELNVNALELDDSALYLCASSPQGGLETQYFGPGTRLLVL.

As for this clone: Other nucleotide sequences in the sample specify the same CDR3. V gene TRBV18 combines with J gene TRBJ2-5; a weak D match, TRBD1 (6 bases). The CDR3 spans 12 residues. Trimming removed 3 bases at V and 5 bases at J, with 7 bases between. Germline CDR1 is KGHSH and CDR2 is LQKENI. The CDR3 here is CASSPQGETQYF. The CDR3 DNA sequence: TGTGCCAGCTCACCTCAGGGGGAGACCCAGTACTTC. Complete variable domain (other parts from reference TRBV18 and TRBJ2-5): NAGVMQNPRHLVRRRGQEARLRCSPMKGHSHVYWYRQLPEEGLKFMVYLQKENIIDESGMPKERFSAEFPKEGPSILRIQQVVRGDSAAYFCASSPQGETQYFGPGTRLLVL.

In DNA form, the CDR3 reads TGTGCCAGCGGTCGAGGGGTGGTAAGCAATCAGCCCCAGCATTTT. Encoded protein: CASGRGVVSNQPQHF. The chain is built from TRBV2 and TRBJ1-5; tentative D call: TRBD1 (5 bases). CDR3 size: 15 residues. Germline V gene sequence: CDR1 SNHLY, CDR2 FYNNEI. The V and J ends lost 8 bases and 1 base respectively, with 15 bases between them.

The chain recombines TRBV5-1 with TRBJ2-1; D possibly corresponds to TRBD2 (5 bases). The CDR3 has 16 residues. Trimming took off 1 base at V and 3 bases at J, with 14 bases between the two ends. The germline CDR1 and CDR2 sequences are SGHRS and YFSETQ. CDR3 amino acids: CASSLSGNLNYNEQFF. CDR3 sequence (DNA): TGCGCCAGCAGCTTGTCCGGGAACCTAAACTACAATGAGCAGTTCTTC.

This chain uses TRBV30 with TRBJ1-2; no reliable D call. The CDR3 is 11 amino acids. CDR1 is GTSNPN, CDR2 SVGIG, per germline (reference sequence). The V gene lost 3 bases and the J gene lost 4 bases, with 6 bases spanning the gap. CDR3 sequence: CAWRLLYGYTF. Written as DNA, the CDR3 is TGTGCCTGGAGATTACTCTATGGCTACACCTTC. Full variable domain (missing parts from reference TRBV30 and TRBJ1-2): SQTIHQWPATLVQPVGSPLSLECTVEGTSNPNLYWYRQAAGRGLQLLFYSVGIGQISSEVPQNLSASRPQDRQFILSSKKLLLSDSGFYLCAWRLLYGYTFGSGTRLTVV.

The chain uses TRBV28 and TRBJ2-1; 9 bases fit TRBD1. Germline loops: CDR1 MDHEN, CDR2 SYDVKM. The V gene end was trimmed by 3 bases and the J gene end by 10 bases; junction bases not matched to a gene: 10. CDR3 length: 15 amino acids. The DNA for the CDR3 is TGTGCCAGCAGTTTTGTTAGGACAGGGGAACGGGAGCAGTTCTTC. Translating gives CASSFVRTGEREQFF.

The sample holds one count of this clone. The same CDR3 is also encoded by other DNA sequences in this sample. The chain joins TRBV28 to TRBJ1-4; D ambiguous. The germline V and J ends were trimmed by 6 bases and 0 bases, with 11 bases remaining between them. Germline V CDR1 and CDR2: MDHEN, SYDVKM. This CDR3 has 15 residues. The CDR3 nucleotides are TGTGCCAGCAGCCCGGGCGGGGCAACTAATGAAAAACTGTTTTTT. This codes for CASSPGGATNEKLFF.

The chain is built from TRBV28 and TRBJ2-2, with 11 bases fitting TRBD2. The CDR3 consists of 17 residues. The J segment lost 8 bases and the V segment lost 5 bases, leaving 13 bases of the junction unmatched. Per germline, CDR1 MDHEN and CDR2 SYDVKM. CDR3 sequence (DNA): TGTGCCAGCAGTAGTCCCGCTAGCGGGAGGATCAGGGGGGAGCTGTTTTTT. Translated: CASSSPASGRIRGELFF.

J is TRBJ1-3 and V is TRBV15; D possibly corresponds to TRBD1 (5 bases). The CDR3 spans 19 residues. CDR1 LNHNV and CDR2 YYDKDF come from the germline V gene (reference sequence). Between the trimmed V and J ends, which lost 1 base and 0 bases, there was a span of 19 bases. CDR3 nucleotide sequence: TGTGCCACCAGCAGAGCTGGTCCAAGGACAAGCCCCTCTGGAAACACCATATATTTT. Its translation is CATSRAGPRTSPSGNTIYF.